This T cell receptor (beta chain) was recovered during a study of shared clonotypes between healthy human individuals. This clone was recorded many times. The CDR3 covers 13 residues. V gave up 3 bases and J gave up 6 bases; unmatched junction bases: 1. Germline V lookup: CDR1 SGHTA, CDR2 FQGTGA. The donor cohort consisted entirely of Caucasian adults residing in Nashville, Tennessee. Running of the assay took place at deep level. The authors split each subset's genomic DNA evenly across several immunoSEQ plates. Libraries were prepared by immunoSEQ multiplex PCR; TCRdb keeps only in-frame clonotypes and omits some of them. The data contain approximately 460,000 clones, roughly 80% of them seen just once; the ten biggest clones take up around 13%.

The V gene is TRBV7-3, the J gene TRBJ1-5; TRBD1 matches at 8 bases. Sequencing was carried out using PBMCs. This TCR derives from a woman aged 40-49 years in good health. Some clones in this sample may be carry-over from other donors' samples. The CDR3 sequence is CASSFGTGQPQHF. The CDR3 bases are TGTGCCAGCAGCTTCGGGACAGGTCAGCCCCAGCATTTT.